These 28 T cell receptor beta chains were all obtained from the same sample, sequenced in a study of blood T cell repertoires in COVID-19. Clones were sequenced by immunoSEQ multiplex PCR, and TCRdb holds only the in-frame ones, with some missing. The sample carries about 270,000 clones, approximately 85% recorded once. The sample was PBMCs or T cells enriched from blood (not recorded which). Every receptor here comes from a woman in her forties or fifties with acute COVID-19.

As regards this clone: The sample contains more than one DNA sequence encoding this CDR3. J is TRBJ2-7 and V is TRBV5-4; the match to TRBD1 covers 12 bases. The CDR3 runs 15 residues. V was clipped by 4 bases and J by 6 bases; unmatched bases: 8. CDR1 SGHNT and CDR2 YYREEE come from the germline V gene (reference sequence). CDR3 DNA sequence: TGTGCCAGCAGCCCGCCGGGACAGGGGGCTGGCGAGCAGTACTTC. It yields the protein CASSPPGQGAGEQYF.

The chain recombines TRBV30 with TRBJ1-1; possible D gene TRBD1, 6 bases. CDR1 is GTSNPN and CDR2 is SVGIG in the germline V gene (reference sequence). V was trimmed by 4 bases and J by 3 bases, leaving 12 bases between them. The CDR3 sequence is 13 residues long. CDR3 in amino acids: CAWTRQADTEAFF. CDR3 DNA sequence: TGTGCCTGGACCAGACAGGCTGACACTGAAGCTTTCTTT.

V is TRBV3-1 (or the pseudogene TRBV3-2) and J is TRBJ2-1; 10 bases map to TRBD2. The CDR3 loop spans 15 amino acids. Germline V gene lookup returns CDR1 LGHDT and CDR2 YNNKEL (reference sequence). The trim removed 1 base at V and 5 bases at J, leaving 2 bases unmatched. The CDR3 DNA follows: TGTGCCAGCAGCCAAGGGACTAGCGGAAACAATGAGCAGTTCTTC. Its translation is CASSQGTSGNNEQFF.

The chain has TRBV7-9 and TRBJ2-3; 10 bases are shared with TRBD2. The V gene end was trimmed by 5 bases and the J gene end by 6 bases; junction bases not matched to a gene: 11. This CDR3 contains 16 residues. Germline-derived CDR1 and CDR2 are SEHNR and FQNEAQ (reference sequence). The CDR3 bases are TGTGCCAGCAGCAGAAGCGGGGGGGCAATATCTGATACGCAGTATTTT. Its protein product is CASSRSGGAISDTQYF.

The rearrangement uses TRBV27 and TRBJ1-1; weak D call: TRBD1 (5 bases). CDR3 length equals 15 residues. CDR1 and CDR2 from the germline V gene are MNHEY and SMNVEV (reference sequence). Trimming pared 0 bases from V and 6 bases from J, leaving 14 bases between. The CDR3 region is CASSLSLQVRAEAFF. In nucleotides, the CDR3 is TGTGCCAGCAGTTTATCTCTACAGGTACGGGCTGAAGCTTTCTTT.

The V gene is TRBV25-1, the J gene TRBJ1-2; 7 bases fit TRBD1. Germline values: CDR1 MGHDK, CDR2 SYGVNS. V lost 4 bases and J lost 4; bases outside the gene matches: 18. This CDR3 has 18 amino acids. CDR3 nucleotide sequence: TGTGCCAGCAGTGGCCCAAGAACAACAGGGGCCTTAGTCTATGGCTACACCTTC. As protein: CASSGPRTTGALVYGYTF.

The chain joins TRBV19 to TRBJ1-2, with 7 bases matching TRBD1. Germline V lookup: CDR1 LNHDA, CDR2 SQIVND (reference sequence). The CDR3 is 15 amino acids. Unmatched junction bases numbered 12, after V lost 4 bases and J lost 7 bases. The CDR3 bases are TGTGCCAGTAGTAACATCAATTTACAGGGGACTGGCTACACCTTC. Its protein product is CASSNINLQGTGYTF.

The chain links TRBV6-2 or TRBV6-3 to TRBJ1-5; D gene unclear. Between the trimmed V and J ends, which lost 6 bases and 7 bases, there was a span of 22 bases. The CDR3 totals 16 residues. Germline lookup yields CDR1 MNHEY and CDR2 SVGEGT. The DNA of the CDR3 is TGTGCCAGCAGCCCTCTGATACGGTCGGGTGAGCAGCCCCAGCATTTT. This codes for CASSPLIRSGEQPQHF.

The chain joins TRBV7-8 to TRBJ1-1; 7 bases align to TRBD1. The CDR3 spans 16 residues. The ends lost 0 bases at V and 0 bases at J; junction bases unmatched: 4. Germline values: CDR1 SGHVS, CDR2 FQNEAQ. The CDR3 nucleotides are TGTGCCAGCAGCTTAGCTGGGGGGACAGTGAACACTGAAGCTTTCTTT. Its protein product is CASSLAGGTVNTEAFF. Full variable domain (outside the CDR3, taken from reference TRBV7-8 and TRBJ1-1): GAGVSQSPRYKVAKRGQDVALRCDPISGHVSLFWYQQALGQGPEFLTYFQNEAQLDKSGLPSDRFFAERPEGSVSTLKIQRTQQEDSAVYLCASSLAGGTVNTEAFFGQGTRLTVV.

The chain carries TRBV2 and TRBJ1-5, with D unresolved. This CDR3 has 13 residues. CDR1 and CDR2 from the germline V gene are SNHLY and FYNNEI. V was trimmed by 5 bases and J by 9 bases, leaving 14 bases between them. The CDR3 DNA reads TGTGCCAGCAGTCCCCAAGGCGAGGGGCCCCAGCATTTT. It is translated as CASSPQGEGPQHF.

This clone was counted a single time. This chain connects TRBV7-2 to TRBJ1-5; possible D gene TRBD1, 6 bases. CDR1 is SGHTA, CDR2 FQGNSA, per germline. This CDR3 region has 13 residues. Trimming took 5 bases from V and 5 from J, leaving 10 bases between them. The CDR3 spells CASSTDSDQPQHF. In DNA, the CDR3 is TGTGCCAGCAGCACGGACAGTGATCAGCCCCAGCATTTT.

The CDR3 coding sequence is TGTGCCAGCAGTCCCGGGACAACCAAAAATTCACCCCTCCACTTT. This gives the protein CASSPGTTKNSPLHF. The chain links TRBV6-2 or TRBV6-3 to TRBJ1-6, with D tentatively TRBD1 (6 bases). The V gene lost 5 bases and the J gene lost 7 bases, with 15 bases spanning the gap. The CDR3 is 15 amino acids. Germline values: CDR1 MNHEY, CDR2 SVGEGT.

V is TRBV4-3 and J is TRBJ2-3; 13 bases are a match to TRBD2. J lost 5 bases, V lost 6 bases, and 5 bases had no gene match. Germline V gene lookup returns CDR1 LGHNA and CDR2 YSLEER. The CDR3 totals 15 residues. CDR3 protein: CASSQTSGGRDTQYF. The CDR3 nucleotides read TGCGCCAGCAGTCAGACTAGCGGGGGGCGAGATACGCAGTATTTT.

This chain uses TRBV10-1 with TRBJ2-1; 7 positions match TRBD2. CDR3 length equals 15 residues. Germline V CDR1 and CDR2: WNHNN, SYGVQD (reference sequence). J was trimmed by 8 bases and V by 0 bases; bases with no gene match: 7. The CDR3 DNA sequence: TGCGCCAGCAGTGAGTCTTTTGCGGGGGTCGATGAGCAGTTCTTC. Translated: CASSESFAGVDEQFF.

The chain recombines TRBV7-7 with TRBJ2-5; D may be TRBD2 (5 bases). This CDR3 is built from 16 residues. Germline loops: CDR1 SSHAT, CDR2 FNYEAQ (reference sequence). V lost 5 bases and J 5 bases, leaving 21 bases between the germline ends. This CDR3 reads CASSPPGSRIGETQYF. CDR3 DNA sequence: TGTGCCAGCAGCCCGCCGGGGTCTAGGATAGGGGAGACCCAGTACTTC.

The CDR3 here is CASSEGQGNYEQYF. The DNA for the CDR3 is TGTGCCAGCAGCGAGGGACAGGGGAACTACGAGCAGTACTTC. This chain uses TRBV7-8 with TRBJ2-7; TRBD1 aligns across 10 bases. Germline V gene sequence: CDR1 SGHVS, CDR2 FQNEAQ. CDR3 size: 14 residues. V dropped 5 bases and J dropped 3; count of bases not matched to a gene: 4.

This clone was seen a few times. This sequence joins TRBV18 and TRBJ1-2, with TRBD1 matching over 7 bases. This CDR3 spans 13 amino acids. V lost 5 bases to trimming and J lost 3 bases; unmatched junction nucleotides: 3. Germline CDR1 and CDR2: KGHSH and LQKENI. In nucleotides, the CDR3 is TGTGCCAGCTCAGAGGACAGGTACTATGGCTACACCTTC. It is translated as CASSEDRYYGYTF.

There are a few counts of this clone. CDR3 in amino acids: CASSQANLVSLETQYF. The CDR3 DNA reads as TGCGCCAGCAGCCAAGCCAACTTAGTGAGCTTGGAGACCCAGTACTTC. V and J are TRBV4-1 and TRBJ2-5; unclear D gene. This CDR3 contains 16 residues. V dropped 1 base and J dropped 5 bases, with 17 bases sitting between them. Germline V gives CDR1 MGHRA, CDR2 YSYEKL.

This rearrangement joins TRBV7-9 to TRBJ2-7; TRBD1 is a possible D gene (6 bases). The CDR3 runs 15 residues. Germline V gene data show CDR1 as SEHNR and CDR2 as FQNEAQ (reference sequence). V lost 5 bases and J 2 bases, leaving 16 bases between the germline ends. CDR3: CASSPLDSLTYEQYF. The CDR3 nucleotides read TGTGCCAGCAGCCCTCTGGACAGTCTTACCTACGAGCAGTACTTC.

In DNA, the CDR3 is TGTGCCAGCAGCTTGCTAGCGGGGAGCACAGATACGCAGTATTTT. This encodes CASSLLAGSTDTQYF. J is TRBJ2-3 and V is TRBV7-2; the match to TRBD2 covers 9 bases. CDR1 and CDR2 (germline): SGHTA, FQGNSA. With V trimmed by 3 bases and J by 0 bases, 1 base remained unmatched. The CDR3 has 15 amino acids.

The CDR3: CASSSIRGTGELFF. The CDR3 DNA sequence: TGTGCCAGCAGCTCCATACGGGGGACCGGGGAGCTGTTTTTT. This chain uses TRBV7-3 with TRBJ2-2, with D perhaps matching TRBD2 (6 bases). V was trimmed by 4 bases and J by 5 bases, leaving 11 bases between them. This CDR3 is 14 amino acids long. Germline V lookup: CDR1 SGHTA, CDR2 FQGTGA.

The rearrangement links TRBV14 to TRBJ1-1, with 9 bases aligning to TRBD1. The CDR3 loop spans 14 amino acids. Germline trimming cut 2 bases from V and 4 bases from J; bases unmatched to any gene: 2. Per germline, CDR1 SGHDN and CDR2 FVKESK. CDR3 amino acids: CASSQTGGITEAFF. The CDR3 DNA reads as TGTGCCAGCAGCCAAACAGGGGGCATCACTGAAGCTTTCTTT.

The gene calls are TRBV6-2 or TRBV6-3 and TRBJ2-7, with TRBD2 identical over 10 bases. CDR3 length: 15 residues. V was pared by 6 bases and J by 6 bases, with 11 bases of the junction left unmatched. Per germline, CDR1 MNHEY and CDR2 SVGEGT. This CDR3 is CASSPLGLAGVEQYF. In DNA form, the CDR3 reads TGTGCCAGCAGCCCCCTAGGGCTAGCGGGGGTCGAGCAGTACTTC.

The chain combines TRBV18 with TRBJ1-5, with TRBD1 matching 8 bases. Germline lookup yields CDR1 KGHSH and CDR2 LQKENI. The CDR3 covers 16 residues. The V gene end was trimmed by 3 bases and the J gene end by 2 bases; junction bases not matched to a gene: 6. The CDR3, as DNA: TGTGCCAGCTCACCTTCAGGGGGCGAGGGCAATCAGCCCCAGCATTTT. Translating it yields CASSPSGGEGNQPQHF.

The chain joins TRBV30 to TRBJ2-6; 9 bases map to TRBD1. The V and J ends lost 3 bases and 3 bases, in that order; junction bases with no gene match: 21. Germline lookup yields CDR1 GTSNPN and CDR2 SVGIG (reference sequence). The CDR3 covers 21 residues. The CDR3 protein is CAWRSKGFDGTGFSGANVLTF. CDR3 DNA sequence: TGTGCCTGGAGAAGTAAGGGTTTTGACGGGACAGGGTTTAGTGGGGCCAACGTCCTGACTTTC.

The chain's CDR3 is CASSDPLRGRTYEQYF. CDR3 bases: TGTGCCAGCAGTGATCCCCTCCGCGGCAGAACCTACGAGCAGTACTTC. V and J are TRBV25-1 and TRBJ2-7, with D hard to call. V lost 3 bases, J lost 2 bases, and 17 bases lay in between. Germline V CDR1 and CDR2: MGHDK, SYGVNS. The CDR3 has 16 amino acids.

The chain joins TRBV5-6 to TRBJ1-6; the D is unclear. Germline values: CDR1 SGHDT, CDR2 YYEEEE. The V end lost 2 bases, the J end lost 7 bases, and 10 bases lay between the germline ends. The CDR3 totals 14 residues. The CDR3 bases are TGTGCCAGCAGCTTCGGACGGGGAAATTCACCCCTCCACTTT. It translates to CASSFGRGNSPLHF.

V usage is TRBV7-2 and J usage is TRBJ1-5, with 7 bases fitting TRBD1. The trim removed 10 bases at V and 2 bases at J, leaving 8 bases unmatched. Germline values: CDR1 SGHTA, CDR2 FQGNSA. The CDR3 is 14 residues long. The CDR3 is CATSETGGNQPQHF. CDR3 nucleotide sequence: TGTGCCACGTCAGAAACAGGGGGCAATCAGCCCCAGCATTTT.